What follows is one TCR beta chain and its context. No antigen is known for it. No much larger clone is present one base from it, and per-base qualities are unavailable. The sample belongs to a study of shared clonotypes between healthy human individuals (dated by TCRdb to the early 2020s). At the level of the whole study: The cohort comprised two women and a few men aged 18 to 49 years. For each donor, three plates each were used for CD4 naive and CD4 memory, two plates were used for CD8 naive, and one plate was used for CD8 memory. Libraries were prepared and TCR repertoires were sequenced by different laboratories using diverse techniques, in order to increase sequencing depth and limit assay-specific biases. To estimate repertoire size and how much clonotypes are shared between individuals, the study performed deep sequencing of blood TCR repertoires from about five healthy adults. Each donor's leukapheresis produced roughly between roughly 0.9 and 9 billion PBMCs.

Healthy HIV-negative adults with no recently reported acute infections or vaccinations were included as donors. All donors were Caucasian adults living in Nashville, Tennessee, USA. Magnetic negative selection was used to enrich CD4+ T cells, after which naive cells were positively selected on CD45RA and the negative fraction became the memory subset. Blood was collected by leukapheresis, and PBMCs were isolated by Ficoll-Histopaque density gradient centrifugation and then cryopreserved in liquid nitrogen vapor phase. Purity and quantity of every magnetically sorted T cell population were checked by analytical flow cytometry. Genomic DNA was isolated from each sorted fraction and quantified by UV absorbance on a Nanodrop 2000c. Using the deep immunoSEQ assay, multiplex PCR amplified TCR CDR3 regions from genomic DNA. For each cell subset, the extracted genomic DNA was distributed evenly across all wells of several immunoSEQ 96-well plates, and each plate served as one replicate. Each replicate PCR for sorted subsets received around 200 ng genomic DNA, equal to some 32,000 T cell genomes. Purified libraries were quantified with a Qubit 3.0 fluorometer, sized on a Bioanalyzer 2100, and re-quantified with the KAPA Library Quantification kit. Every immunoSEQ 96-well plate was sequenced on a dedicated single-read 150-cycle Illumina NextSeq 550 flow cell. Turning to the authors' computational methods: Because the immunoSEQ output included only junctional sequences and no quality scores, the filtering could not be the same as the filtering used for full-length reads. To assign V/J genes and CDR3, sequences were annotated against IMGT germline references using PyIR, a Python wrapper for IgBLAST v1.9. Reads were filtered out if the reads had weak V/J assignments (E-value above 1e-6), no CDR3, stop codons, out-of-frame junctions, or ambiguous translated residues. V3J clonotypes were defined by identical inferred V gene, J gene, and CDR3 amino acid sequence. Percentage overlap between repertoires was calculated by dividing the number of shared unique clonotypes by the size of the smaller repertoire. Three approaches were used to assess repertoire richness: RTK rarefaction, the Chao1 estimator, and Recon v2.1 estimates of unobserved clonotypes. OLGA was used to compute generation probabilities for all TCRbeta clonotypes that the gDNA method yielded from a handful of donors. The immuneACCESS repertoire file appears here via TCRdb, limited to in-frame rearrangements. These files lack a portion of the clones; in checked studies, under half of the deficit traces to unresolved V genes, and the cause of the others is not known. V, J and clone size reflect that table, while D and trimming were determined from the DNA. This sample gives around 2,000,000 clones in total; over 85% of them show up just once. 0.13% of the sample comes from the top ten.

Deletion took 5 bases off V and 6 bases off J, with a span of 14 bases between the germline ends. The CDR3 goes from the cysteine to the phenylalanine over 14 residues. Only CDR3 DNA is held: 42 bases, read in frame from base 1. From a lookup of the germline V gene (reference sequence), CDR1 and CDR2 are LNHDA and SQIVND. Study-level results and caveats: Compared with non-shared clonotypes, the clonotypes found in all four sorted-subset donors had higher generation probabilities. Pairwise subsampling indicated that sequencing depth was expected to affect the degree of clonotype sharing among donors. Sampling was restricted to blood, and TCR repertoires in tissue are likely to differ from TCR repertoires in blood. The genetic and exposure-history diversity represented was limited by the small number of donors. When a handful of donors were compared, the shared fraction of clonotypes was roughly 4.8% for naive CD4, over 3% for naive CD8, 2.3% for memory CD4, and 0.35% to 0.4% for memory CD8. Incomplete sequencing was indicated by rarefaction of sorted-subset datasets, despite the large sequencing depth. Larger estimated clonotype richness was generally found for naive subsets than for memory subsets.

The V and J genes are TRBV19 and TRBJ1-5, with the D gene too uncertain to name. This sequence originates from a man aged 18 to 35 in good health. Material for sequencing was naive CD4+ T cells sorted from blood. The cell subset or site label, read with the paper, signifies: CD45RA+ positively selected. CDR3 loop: CASSLPGSLQPQHF. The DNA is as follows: TGTGCCAGTAGTCTTCCAGGTTCGCTTCAGCCCCAGCATTTT.